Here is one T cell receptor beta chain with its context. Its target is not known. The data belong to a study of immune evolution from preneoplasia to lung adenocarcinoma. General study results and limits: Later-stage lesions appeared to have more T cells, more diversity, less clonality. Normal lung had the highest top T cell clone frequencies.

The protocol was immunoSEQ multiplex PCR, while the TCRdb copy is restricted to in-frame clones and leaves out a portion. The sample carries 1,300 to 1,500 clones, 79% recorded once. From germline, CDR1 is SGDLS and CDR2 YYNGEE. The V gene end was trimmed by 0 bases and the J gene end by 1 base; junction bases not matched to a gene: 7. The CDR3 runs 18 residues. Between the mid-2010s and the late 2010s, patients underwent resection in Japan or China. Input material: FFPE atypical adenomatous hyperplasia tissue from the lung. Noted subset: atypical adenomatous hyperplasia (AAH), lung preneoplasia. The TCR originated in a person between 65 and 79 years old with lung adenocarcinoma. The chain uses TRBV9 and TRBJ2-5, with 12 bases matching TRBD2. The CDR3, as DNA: TGTGCCAGCAGCGTAGCGACTAGCGGGAGCAGTGGCCAAGAGACCCAGTACTTC. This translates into CASSVATSGSSGQETQYF.